This TCR beta chain was captured by sequencing in a study of neoadjuvant anti-PD-1 for oral cavity cancer. Study-level information: Non-progressing patients received a fourth nivolumab dose near day 43, then surgery on days 50-56.

Patients had HPV-negative, locally advanced oral cavity squamous cell carcinoma. Libraries were prepared by immunoSEQ multiplex PCR; TCRdb keeps only in-frame clonotypes and omits some of them. The sample contains 16,000 or so clones, about 64% of which appear only once. The sequencing used PBMCs, collected before nivolumab (anti-PD-1) treatment. This sequence originates from a person between 40 and 85 years old with oral cavity squamous cell carcinoma.

The CDR3 protein is CASSVGTGADSGANVLTF. In DNA, the CDR3 is TGCGCCAGCAGTGTAGGGACAGGGGCAGACTCTGGGGCCAACGTCCTGACTTTC. The chain employs TRBV10-2 and TRBJ2-6; 10 bases agree with TRBD1. V lost 4 bases and J lost 0; bases outside the gene matches: 6. The CDR3 extends over 18 amino acids. CDR1 and CDR2 from the germline V gene are WSHSY and SAAADI.